The 15 T cell receptor beta chains presented below share a single source sample, sequenced in a study of T cells in Graves' hyperthyroidism and ophthalmopathy. RNA transcripts were the template for amplifying TCR beta CDR3 regions. The HTBI set primed first-round TCR CDR3 RT-PCR. Using its own MiXCR run on the multiplex PCR reads, TCRdb lists one record per CDR3 protein. Of 500,000 or so distinct CDR3 sequences listed, about 16% are singletons. The material sequenced was blood. The receptors come from a young woman with Graves' ophthalmopathy.

The V and J genes are TRBV11-2 and TRBJ2-7, with D possibly matching TRBD2 (5 bases). Trimming shortened V by 5 bases and J by 5 bases, and 16 bases separated the two germline ends. The CDR3 has 14 amino acids. Germline V gives CDR1 SGHAT, CDR2 FQNNGV. The CDR3 region is CASSILGEKDEQYF. The DNA of the CDR3 is TGTGCCAGCAGCATTCTCGGGGAAAAGGACGAGCAGTACTTC.

Many counts were recorded for this clonotype. CDR3 nucleotides: TGTGCCAGCAGTGGAGGGGGGTCGGCAGCTTTCTTT. It yields the protein CASSGGGSAAFF. V and J are TRBV12-3 or TRBV12-4 and TRBJ1-1, with D perhaps TRBD1 (6 bases). The CDR3 has 12 residues. Trimming stripped 5 bases from V and 10 bases from J, with 14 bases between.

A note on this clonotype: A much more abundant neighbour one base away suggests this may be a read error. The chain employs TRBV18 and TRBJ1-1; D not resolved. Germline V CDR1 and CDR2: KGHSH, LQKENI. The CDR3 runs to 17 residues. The CDR3 loop reads CTSSPTTPSVANTEAFF. Written as DNA, the CDR3 is TGTACCAGCTCACCCACAACACCGTCGGTGGCGAACACTGAAGCTTTCTTT.

The sample holds a few counts of this clonotype. This rearrangement joins TRBV10-3 to TRBJ2-5, with D possibly matching TRBD2 (6 bases). CDR3 size: 13 residues. CDR1 is ENHRY and CDR2 is SYGVKD in the germline V gene. With 6 bases removed from V and 2 bases from J, the gap between germline ends came to 10 bases. The CDR3 coding sequence is TGTGCCATCAGCCCGGGGGTACAAGAGACCCAGTACTTC. It translates to CAISPGVQETQYF.

As regards this clonotype: The conserved phenylalanine or tryptophan is not found at the CDR3 terminus, so this likely reflects a read error. Written as DNA, the CDR3 is TGTGCCAGCAGCACAGGGGGCCCTAAAGAGACCCAGTACTGC. The encoded protein is CASSTGGPKETQYC. This rearrangement joins TRBV6-1 to TRBJ2-5; TRBD1 matches at 9 bases. V shed 6 bases and J 3 bases; nucleotides not matched to a gene: 5. Germline CDR1 reads MNHNS; CDR2 reads SASEGT. The CDR3 runs to 14 residues.

This clonotype was counted many times. This rearrangement joins TRBV20-1 to TRBJ2-7; 9 bases are a match to TRBD1. This CDR3 spans 13 amino acids. Trimming at V came to 6 bases and at J to 3 bases, leaving 6 bases not matched to a gene. CDR1 DFQATT and CDR2 SNEGSKA come from the germline V gene (reference sequence). The CDR3 DNA reads TGCAGTGCGCGGACAGGGGTAGGCTACGAGCAGTACTTC. Translated, it gives CSARTGVGYEQYF.

The chain carries TRBV6-1 and TRBJ1-3, with no clear D. Germline V CDR1 and CDR2: MNHNS, SASEGT. The V end lost 6 bases, the J end lost 0 bases, and 15 bases lay between the germline ends. The CDR3 spans 16 residues. The CDR3 is CASRLPTGNSGNTIYF. The CDR3 coding sequence is TGTGCCAGCAGACTTCCGACCGGAAACTCTGGAAACACCATATATTTT.

This clonotype occurred many times. The chain links TRBV20-1 to TRBJ2-5, with 9 nucleotides matching TRBD2. The length of the CDR3 is 12 residues. Germline V CDR1 and CDR2: DFQATT, SNEGSKA (reference sequence). The junction had 9 bases not matched to a gene; V was cut back by 3 bases and J by 13 bases. CDR3: CSASRLASGMYF. CDR3 DNA sequence: TGCAGTGCTAGTAGGCTAGCTAGCGGGATGTACTTC.

Ten or more counts support this clonotype. The chain combines TRBV2 with TRBJ2-1; D gene uncertain. Between the trimmed V and J ends, which lost 0 bases and 6 bases, there was a span of 15 bases. The CDR3 covers 16 residues. Germline CDR1 reads SNHLY; CDR2 reads FYNNEI. As DNA, the CDR3 is TGTGCCAGCAGTGAAGCCTCGACACGTCTCGGCAATGAGCAGTTCTTC. Its translation: CASSEASTRLGNEQFF. Looking up the rest from reference TRBV2 and TRBJ2-1 gives the full variable domain: EPEVTQTPSHQVTQMGQEVILRCVPISNHLYFYWYRQILGQKVEFLVSFYNNEISEKSEIFDDQFSVERPDGSNFTLKIRSTKLEDSAMYFCASSEASTRLGNEQFFGPGTRLTVL.

This clonotype was counted ten times or more. The rearrangement joins TRBV2 to TRBJ2-5; D is unclear. V lost 1 base and J lost 2, with 8 bases in between. The CDR3 has 14 residues. The germline CDR1 and CDR2 sequences are SNHLY and FYNNEI. DNA for the CDR3: TGTGCCAGCAGTGAAGACCGAGTACAAGAGACCCAGTACTTC. It encodes CASSEDRVQETQYF.

The rearrangement joins TRBV28 to TRBJ2-2, with D unresolved. CDR3 length: 13 residues. V lost 6 bases to trimming and J lost 6 bases, with 11 bases between them. Germline values: CDR1 MDHEN, CDR2 SYDVKM. CDR3 sequence reads: CASSPPRAGELFF. The CDR3 DNA reads TGTGCCAGCAGCCCTCCTAGAGCCGGGGAGCTGTTTTTT.

The V call is TRBV12-3 or TRBV12-4, the J call TRBJ1-5; D is ambiguous. V was cut by 1 base and J by 6 bases, with 13 bases left in between. The CDR3 covers 15 residues. The CDR3 region has the DNA TGTGCCAGCAGTTTAGGCTCCTCCCGGAGTCAGCCCCAGCATTTT. As protein: CASSLGSSRSQPQHF.

The table lists this clonotype with many counts. DNA of the CDR3: TGTGCCAGCAGCTTTTTACAGGCCGGCACTGAAGCTTTCTTT. Encoded protein: CASSFLQAGTEAFF. The rearrangement uses TRBV13 and TRBJ1-1, with D possibly matching TRBD1 (5 bases). This CDR3 has 14 residues. Trimming took 3 bases from V and 4 from J, leaving 12 bases between them. The germline V gene has CDR1 PRHDT and CDR2 FYEKMQ (reference sequence).

This clonotype appeared a few times. This chain joins TRBV3-1 and TRBJ2-7, with 10 nucleotides matching TRBD2. CDR3 length equals 16 residues. J was trimmed by 3 bases and V by 0 bases; bases with no gene match: 5. The germline V gene encodes CDR1 LGHDT and CDR2 YNNKEL (reference sequence). The CDR3 DNA follows: TGTGCCAGCAGCCAAGAGATAGCGGGAGGCTACTACGAGCAGTACTTC. It specifies CASSQEIAGGYYEQYF.

This clonotype turned up a few times. The J gene is TRBJ2-1, the V gene TRBV27; perhaps TRBD1 as D (6 bases). Germline values: CDR1 MNHEY, CDR2 SMNVEV (reference sequence). V was trimmed by 8 bases and J by 10 bases, leaving 21 bases between them. The CDR3 totals 14 residues. The CDR3 loop reads CASRSTGLQGEQFF. CDR3 in DNA: TGTGCCAGCCGCTCGACCGGTTTACAGGGAGAGCAGTTCTTC.